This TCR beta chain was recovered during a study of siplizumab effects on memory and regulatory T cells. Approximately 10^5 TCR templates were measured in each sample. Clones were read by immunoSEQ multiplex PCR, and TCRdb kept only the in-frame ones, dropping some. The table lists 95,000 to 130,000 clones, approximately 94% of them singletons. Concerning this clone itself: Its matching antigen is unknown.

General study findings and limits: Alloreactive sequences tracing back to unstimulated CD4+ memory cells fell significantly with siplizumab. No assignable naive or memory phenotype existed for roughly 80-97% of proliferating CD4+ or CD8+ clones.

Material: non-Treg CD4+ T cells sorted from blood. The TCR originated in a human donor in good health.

The CDR3 DNA reads as TGTGCCAGCAGCACGACGAGTAAAGAGACCCAGTACTTC. Protein: CASSTTSKETQYF. The J gene is TRBJ2-5, the V gene TRBV6-1; D uncertain. The CDR3 spans 13 residues. The germline CDR1 and CDR2 sequences are MNHNS and SASEGT. V shed 6 bases and J shed 3 bases, with 11 bases lying between them.